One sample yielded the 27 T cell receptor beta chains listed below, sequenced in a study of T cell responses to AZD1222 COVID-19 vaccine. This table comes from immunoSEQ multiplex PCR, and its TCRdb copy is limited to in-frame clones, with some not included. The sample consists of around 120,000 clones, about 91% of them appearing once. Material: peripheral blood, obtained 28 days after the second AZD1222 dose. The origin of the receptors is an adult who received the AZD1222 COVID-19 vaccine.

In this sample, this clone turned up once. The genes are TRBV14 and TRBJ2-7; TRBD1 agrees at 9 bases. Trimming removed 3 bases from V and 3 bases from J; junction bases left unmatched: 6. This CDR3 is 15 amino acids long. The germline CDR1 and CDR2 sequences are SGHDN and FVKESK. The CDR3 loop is CASSHTGTGYYEQYF. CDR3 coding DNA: TGTGCCAGCAGCCATACCGGGACAGGGTACTACGAGCAGTACTTC.

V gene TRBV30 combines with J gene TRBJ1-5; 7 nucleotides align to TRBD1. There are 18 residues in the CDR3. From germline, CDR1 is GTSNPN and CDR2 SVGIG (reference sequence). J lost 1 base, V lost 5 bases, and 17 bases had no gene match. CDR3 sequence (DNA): TGTGCCTGGGACTCCATTAAGTCCTCGGACAGGAGCAATCAGCCCCAGCATTTT. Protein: CAWDSIKSSDRSNQPQHF.

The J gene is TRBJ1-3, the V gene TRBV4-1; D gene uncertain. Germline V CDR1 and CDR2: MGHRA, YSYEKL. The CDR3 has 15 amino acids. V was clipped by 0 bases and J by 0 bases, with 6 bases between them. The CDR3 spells CASSQDRRSGNTIYF. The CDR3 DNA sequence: TGCGCCAGCAGCCAAGATCGGCGCTCTGGAAACACCATATATTTT.

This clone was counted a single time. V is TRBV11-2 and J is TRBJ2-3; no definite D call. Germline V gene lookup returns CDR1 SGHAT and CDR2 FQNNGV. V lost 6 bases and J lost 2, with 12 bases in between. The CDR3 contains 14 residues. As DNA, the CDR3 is TGTGCCAGCAGACCGTATGACAACACAGATACGCAGTATTTT. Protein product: CASRPYDNTDTQYF.

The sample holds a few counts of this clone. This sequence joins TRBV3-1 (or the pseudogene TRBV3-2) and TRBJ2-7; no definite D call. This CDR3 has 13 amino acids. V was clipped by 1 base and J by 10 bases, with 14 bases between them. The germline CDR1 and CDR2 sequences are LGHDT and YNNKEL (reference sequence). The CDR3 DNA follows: TGTGCCAGCAGCCAAGTACGAGATAGTCCTCAGTACTTC. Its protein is CASSQVRDSPQYF.

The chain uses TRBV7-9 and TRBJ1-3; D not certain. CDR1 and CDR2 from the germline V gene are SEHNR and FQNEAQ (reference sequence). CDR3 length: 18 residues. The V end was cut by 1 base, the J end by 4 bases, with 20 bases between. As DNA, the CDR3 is TGTGCCAGCAGCTTAGATCTTATTGTCGGGGTATTAGGAAACACCATATATTTT. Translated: CASSLDLIVGVLGNTIYF. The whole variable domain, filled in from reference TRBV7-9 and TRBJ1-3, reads DTGVSQNPRHKITKRGQNVTFRCDPISEHNRLYWYRQTLGQGPEFLTYFQNEAQLEKSRLLSDRFSAERPKGSFSTLEIQRTEQGDSAMYLCASSLDLIVGVLGNTIYFGEGSWLTVV.

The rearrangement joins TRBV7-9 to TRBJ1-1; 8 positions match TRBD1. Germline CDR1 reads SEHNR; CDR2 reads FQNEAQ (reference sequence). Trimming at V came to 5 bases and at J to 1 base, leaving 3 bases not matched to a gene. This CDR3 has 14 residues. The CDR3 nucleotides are TGTGCCAGCAGCGGACAGGGTGAGAACACTGAAGCTTTCTTT. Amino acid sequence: CASSGQGENTEAFF. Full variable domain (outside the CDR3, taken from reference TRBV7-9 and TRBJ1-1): DTGVSQNPRHKITKRGQNVTFRCDPISEHNRLYWYRQTLGQGPEFLTYFQNEAQLEKSRLLSDRFSAERPKGSFSTLEIQRTEQGDSAMYLCASSGQGENTEAFFGQGTRLTVV.

CDR3 amino acids: CASSIEPDRAYETQYF. CDR3 sequence (DNA): TGTGCCAGTAGTATAGAGCCTGACAGGGCGTACGAGACCCAGTACTTC. The chain is built from TRBV19 and TRBJ2-5; 7 bases are a match to TRBD1. V lost 0 bases, J lost 5 bases, and 9 bases stayed unmatched. This CDR3 has 16 amino acids. Germline assignment: CDR1 LNHDA and CDR2 SQIVND (reference sequence).

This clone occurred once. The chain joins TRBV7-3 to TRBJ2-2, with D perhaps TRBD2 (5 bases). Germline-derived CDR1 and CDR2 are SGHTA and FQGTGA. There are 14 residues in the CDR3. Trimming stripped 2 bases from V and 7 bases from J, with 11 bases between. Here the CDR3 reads CASSLSLAGGELFF. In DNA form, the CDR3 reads TGTGCCAGCAGCTTATCGCTAGCTGGCGGGGAGCTGTTTTTT.

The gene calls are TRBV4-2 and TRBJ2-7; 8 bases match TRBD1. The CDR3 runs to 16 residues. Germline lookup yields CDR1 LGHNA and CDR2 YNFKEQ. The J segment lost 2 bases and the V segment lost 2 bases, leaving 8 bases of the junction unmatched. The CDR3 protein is CASSQSLGTGTYEQYF. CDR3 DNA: TGTGCCAGCAGCCAATCTCTCGGGACAGGAACCTACGAGCAGTACTTC.

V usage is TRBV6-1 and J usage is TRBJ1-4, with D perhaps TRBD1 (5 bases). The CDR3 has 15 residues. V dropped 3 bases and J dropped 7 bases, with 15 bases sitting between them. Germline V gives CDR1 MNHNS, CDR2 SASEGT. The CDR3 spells CASSDIPGSTEKLFF. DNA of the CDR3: TGTGCCAGCAGTGATATCCCAGGGAGTACTGAAAAACTGTTTTTT.

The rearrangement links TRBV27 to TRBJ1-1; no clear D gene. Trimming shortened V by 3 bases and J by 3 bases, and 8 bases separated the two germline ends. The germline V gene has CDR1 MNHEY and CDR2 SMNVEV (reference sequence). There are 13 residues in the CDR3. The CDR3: CASSFRGHTEAFF. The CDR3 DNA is TGTGCCAGCAGTTTCCGAGGCCACACTGAAGCTTTCTTT.

The CDR3 loop is CASSFRQLPDLNYGYTF. For the CDR3, the DNA is TGCGCCAGCAGCTTTCGGCAGCTCCCCGACTTAAACTATGGCTACACCTTC. This chain uses TRBV5-1 with TRBJ1-2; D gene uncertain. CDR1 is SGHRS, CDR2 YFSETQ, per germline. Trimming pared 2 bases from V and 2 bases from J, leaving 19 bases between. The CDR3 sequence is 17 residues long.

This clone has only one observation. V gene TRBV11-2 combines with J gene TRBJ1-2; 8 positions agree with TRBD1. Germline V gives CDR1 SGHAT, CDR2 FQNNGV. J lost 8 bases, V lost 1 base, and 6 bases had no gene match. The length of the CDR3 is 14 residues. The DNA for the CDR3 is TGTGCCAGCAGCTTAGCAGGGGGCGCCGACGGCTACACCTTC. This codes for CASSLAGGADGYTF.

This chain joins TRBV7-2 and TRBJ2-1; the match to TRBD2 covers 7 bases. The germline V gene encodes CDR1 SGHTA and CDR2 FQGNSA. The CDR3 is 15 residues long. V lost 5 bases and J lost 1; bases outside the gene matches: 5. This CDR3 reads CASSGGGGSYNEQFF. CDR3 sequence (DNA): TGTGCCAGCAGCGGGGGGGGAGGATCCTACAATGAGCAGTTCTTC.

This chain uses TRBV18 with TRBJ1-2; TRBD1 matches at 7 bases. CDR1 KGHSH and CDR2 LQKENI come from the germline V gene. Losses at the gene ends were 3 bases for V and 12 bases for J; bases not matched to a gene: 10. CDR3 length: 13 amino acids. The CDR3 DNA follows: TGTGCCAGCTCACCCCCACAGGGGAGTCTTCACACCTTC. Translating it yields CASSPPQGSLHTF.

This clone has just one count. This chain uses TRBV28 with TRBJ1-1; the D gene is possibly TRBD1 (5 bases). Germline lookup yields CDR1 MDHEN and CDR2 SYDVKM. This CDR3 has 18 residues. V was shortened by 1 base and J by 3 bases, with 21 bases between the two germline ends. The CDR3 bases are TGTGCCAGCAGTTTATCAGAGGGAGGGGCAGAGGTTGACACTGAAGCTTTCTTT. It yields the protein CASSLSEGGAEVDTEAFF.

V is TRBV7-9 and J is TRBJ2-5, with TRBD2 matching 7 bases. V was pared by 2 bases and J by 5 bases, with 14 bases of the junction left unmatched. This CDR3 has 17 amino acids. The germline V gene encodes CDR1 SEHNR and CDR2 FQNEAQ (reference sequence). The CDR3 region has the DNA TGTGCCAGCAGCTTAACAGCGGGATTAAGTGGGTCGGAGACCCAGTACTTC. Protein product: CASSLTAGLSGSETQYF.

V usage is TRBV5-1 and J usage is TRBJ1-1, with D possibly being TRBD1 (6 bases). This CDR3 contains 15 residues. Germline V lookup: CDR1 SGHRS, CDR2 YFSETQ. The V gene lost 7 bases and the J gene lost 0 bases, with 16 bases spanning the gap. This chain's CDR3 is CASSRGGPMNTEAFF. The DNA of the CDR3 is TGCGCCAGCTCCCGTGGGGGCCCGATGAACACTGAAGCTTTCTTT.

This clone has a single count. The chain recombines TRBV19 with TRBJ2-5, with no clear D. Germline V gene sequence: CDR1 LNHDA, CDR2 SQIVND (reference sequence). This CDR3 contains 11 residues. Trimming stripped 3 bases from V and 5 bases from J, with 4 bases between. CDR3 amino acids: CASSILETQYF. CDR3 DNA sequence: TGTGCCAGTAGTATTCTCGAGACCCAGTACTTC.

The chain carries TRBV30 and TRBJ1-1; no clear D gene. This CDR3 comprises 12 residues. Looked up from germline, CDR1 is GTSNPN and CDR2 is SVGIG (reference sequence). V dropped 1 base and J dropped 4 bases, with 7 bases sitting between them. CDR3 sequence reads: CAWSGTATEAFF. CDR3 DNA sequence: TGTGCCTGGAGTGGGACGGCCACTGAAGCTTTCTTT.

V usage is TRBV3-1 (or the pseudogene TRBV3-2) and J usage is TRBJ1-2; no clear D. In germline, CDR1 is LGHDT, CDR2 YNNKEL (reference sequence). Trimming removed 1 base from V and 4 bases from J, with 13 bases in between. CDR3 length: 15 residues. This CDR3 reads CASSQGGRAAYGYTF. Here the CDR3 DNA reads TGTGCCAGCAGCCAAGGGGGTAGGGCGGCCTATGGCTACACCTTC.

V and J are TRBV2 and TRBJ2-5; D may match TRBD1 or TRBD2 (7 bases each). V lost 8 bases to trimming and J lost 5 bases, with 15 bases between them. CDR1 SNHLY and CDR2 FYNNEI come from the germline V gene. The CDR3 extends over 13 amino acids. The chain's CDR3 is CASWGEGAETQYF. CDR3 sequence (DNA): TGTGCCAGCTGGGGGGAGGGGGCGGAGACCCAGTACTTC.

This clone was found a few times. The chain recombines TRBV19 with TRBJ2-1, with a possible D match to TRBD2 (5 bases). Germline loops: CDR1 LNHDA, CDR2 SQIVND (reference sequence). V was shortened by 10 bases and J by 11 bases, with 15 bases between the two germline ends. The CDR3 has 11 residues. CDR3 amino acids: CAISGGAKQFF. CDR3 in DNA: TGTGCCATATCTGGAGGTGCCAAGCAGTTCTTC.

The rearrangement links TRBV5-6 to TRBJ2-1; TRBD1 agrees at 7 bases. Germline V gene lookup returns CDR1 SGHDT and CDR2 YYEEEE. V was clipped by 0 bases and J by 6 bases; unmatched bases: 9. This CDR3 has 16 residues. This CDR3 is CASSLGTGLASNEQFF. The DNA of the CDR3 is TGTGCCAGCAGCTTGGGGACAGGACTCGCGTCCAATGAGCAGTTCTTC. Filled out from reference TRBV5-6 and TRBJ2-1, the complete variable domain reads DAGVTQSPTHLIKTRGQQVTLRCSPKSGHDTVSWYQQALGQGPQFIFQYYEEEERQRGNFPDRFSGHQFPNYSSELNVNALLLGDSALYLCASSLGTGLASNEQFFGPGTRLTVL.

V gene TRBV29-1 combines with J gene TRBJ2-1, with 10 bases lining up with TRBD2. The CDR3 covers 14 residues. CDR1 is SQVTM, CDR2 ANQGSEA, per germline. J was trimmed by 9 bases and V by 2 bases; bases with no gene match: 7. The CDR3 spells CSVERLAGASEQFF. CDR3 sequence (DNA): TGCAGCGTTGAACGGCTAGCGGGAGCAAGTGAGCAGTTCTTC.

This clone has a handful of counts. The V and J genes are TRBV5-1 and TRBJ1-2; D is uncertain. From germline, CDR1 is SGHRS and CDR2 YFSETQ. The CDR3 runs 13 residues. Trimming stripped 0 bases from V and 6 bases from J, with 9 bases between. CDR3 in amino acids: CASSLGRVDGYTF. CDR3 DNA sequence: TGCGCCAGCAGCTTGGGAAGGGTAGATGGCTACACCTTC.